This TCR beta chain was identified during a study of beta chain features in type 1 diabetes. This clone appeared a few times. The CDR3 sequence is 13 residues long. The V end was cut by 6 bases, the J end by 1 base, with 9 bases between. The V gene's germline CDR1 is KGHSH and CDR2 LQKENI. Expressed TCRB transcripts were sequenced because the isolated RNA had all been reverse transcribed beforehand. The table came from immunoSEQ multiplex PCR; TCRdb's copy has only in-frame clones and leaves some out. The sample lists approximately 300,000 clones; around 10% were seen once. The chain carries TRBV18 and TRBJ1-1; no definite D call. The sequenced sample consisted of naive CD4+ T cells from blood. The sequence was collected from a young woman in good health. As DNA, the CDR3 is TGTGCCAGCTCGACTAATGAGAACACTGAAGCTTTCTTT. Protein: CASSTNENTEAFF.